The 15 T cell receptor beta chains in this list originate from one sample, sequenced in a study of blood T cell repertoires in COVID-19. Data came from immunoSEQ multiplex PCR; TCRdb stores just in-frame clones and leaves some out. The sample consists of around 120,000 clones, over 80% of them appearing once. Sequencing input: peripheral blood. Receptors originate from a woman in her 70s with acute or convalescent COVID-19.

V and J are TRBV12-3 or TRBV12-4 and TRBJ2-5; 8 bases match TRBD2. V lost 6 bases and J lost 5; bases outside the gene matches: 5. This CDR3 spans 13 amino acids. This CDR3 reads CASRIAGRETQYF. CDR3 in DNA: TGTGCCAGCAGAATAGCGGGGCGGGAGACCCAGTACTTC.

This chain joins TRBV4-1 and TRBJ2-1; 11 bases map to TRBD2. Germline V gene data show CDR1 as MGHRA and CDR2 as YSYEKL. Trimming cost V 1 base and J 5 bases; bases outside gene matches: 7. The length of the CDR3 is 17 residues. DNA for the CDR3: TGCGCCAGCAGCCAAGTGCCTAGCGGGGGGCTTAACAATGAGCAGTTCTTC. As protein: CASSQVPSGGLNNEQFF.

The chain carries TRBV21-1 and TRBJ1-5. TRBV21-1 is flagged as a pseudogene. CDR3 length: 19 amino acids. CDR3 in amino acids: CASSPGGLGPYYSNQPQHF. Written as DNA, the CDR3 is TGTGCCAGCAGTCCTGGAGGGCTTGGCCCCTACTATAGCAATCAGCCCCAGCATTTT.

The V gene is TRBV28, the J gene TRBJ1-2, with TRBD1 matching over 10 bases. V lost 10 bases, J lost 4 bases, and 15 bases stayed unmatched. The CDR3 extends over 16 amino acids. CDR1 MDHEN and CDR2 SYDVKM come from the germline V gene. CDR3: CAIRPTSGTGAYGYTF. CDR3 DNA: TGTGCCATCCGACCCACCTCGGGGACAGGGGCCTATGGCTACACCTTC.

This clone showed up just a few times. The CDR3 coding sequence is TGTGCCAGCAGTTCCCTAGGGACACTTATGAACACTGAAGCTTTCTTT. Translation: CASSSLGTLMNTEAFF. The rearrangement joins TRBV6-5 to TRBJ1-1; TRBD1 might be the D (6 bases). V lost 4 bases, J lost 0 bases, and 15 bases lay in between. This CDR3 has 16 residues. Germline CDR1 MNHEY, CDR2 SVGAGI.

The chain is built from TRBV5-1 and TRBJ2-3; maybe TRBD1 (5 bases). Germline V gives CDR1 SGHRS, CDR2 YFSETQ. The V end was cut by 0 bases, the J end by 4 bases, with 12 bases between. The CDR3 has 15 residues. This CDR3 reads CASSLGPRAPDTQYF. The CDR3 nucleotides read TGCGCCAGCAGCTTGGGCCCCAGGGCGCCAGATACGCAGTATTTT.

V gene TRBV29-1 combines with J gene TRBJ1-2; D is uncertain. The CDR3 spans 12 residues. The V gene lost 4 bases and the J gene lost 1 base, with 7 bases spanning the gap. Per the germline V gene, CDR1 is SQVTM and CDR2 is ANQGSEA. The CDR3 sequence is CSVVGSNYGYTF. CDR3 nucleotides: TGCAGCGTTGTGGGGAGTAACTATGGCTACACCTTC.

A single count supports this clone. DNA of the CDR3: TGTGCCAGCAGACTCTGGACAGACAATCAGCCCCAGCATTTT. Translation gives CASRLWTDNQPQHF. J is TRBJ1-5 and V is TRBV28, with D possibly TRBD1 on 6 matching bases. V dropped 6 bases and J dropped 3 bases, with 12 bases sitting between them. Germline V gene sequence: CDR1 MDHEN, CDR2 SYDVKM. The CDR3 is 14 residues long.

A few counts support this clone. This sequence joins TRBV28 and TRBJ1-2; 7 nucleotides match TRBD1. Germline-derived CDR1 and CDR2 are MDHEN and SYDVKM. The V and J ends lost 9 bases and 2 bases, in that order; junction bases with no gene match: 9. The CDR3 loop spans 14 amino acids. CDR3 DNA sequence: TGTGCCAGTCATACATCGGACAGGAACTATGGCTACACCTTC. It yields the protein CASHTSDRNYGYTF.

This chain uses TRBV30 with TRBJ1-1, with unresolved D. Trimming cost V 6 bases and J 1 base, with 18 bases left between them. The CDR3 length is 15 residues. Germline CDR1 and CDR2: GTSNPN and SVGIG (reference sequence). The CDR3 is CACYSTRVPNTEAFF. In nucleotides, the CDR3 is TGTGCCTGCTACTCAACTAGGGTCCCGAACACTGAAGCTTTCTTT.

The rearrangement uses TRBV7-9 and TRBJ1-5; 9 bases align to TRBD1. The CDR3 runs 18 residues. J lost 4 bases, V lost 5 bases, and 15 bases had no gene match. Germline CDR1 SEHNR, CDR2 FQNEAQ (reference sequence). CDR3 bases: TGTGCCAGCAGCCTAGGGACAGGGCGATTCTTCCCAAATCAGCCCCAGCATTTT. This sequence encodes CASSLGTGRFFPNQPQHF.

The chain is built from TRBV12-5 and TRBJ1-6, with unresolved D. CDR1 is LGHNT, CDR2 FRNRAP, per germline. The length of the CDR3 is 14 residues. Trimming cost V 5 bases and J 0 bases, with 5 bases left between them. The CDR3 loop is CASGDISYNSPLHF. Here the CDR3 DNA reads TGTGCTAGTGGTGACATCTCCTATAATTCACCCCTCCACTTT.

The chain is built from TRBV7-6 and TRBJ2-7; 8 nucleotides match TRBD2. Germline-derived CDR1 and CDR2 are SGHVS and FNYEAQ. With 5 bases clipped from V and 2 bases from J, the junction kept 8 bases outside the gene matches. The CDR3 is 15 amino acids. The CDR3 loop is CASSPGTRGTYEQYF. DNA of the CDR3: TGTGCCAGCAGCCCCGGGACTAGGGGCACCTACGAGCAGTACTTC. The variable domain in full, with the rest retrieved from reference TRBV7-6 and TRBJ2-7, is GAGVSQSPRYKVTKRGQDVALRCDPISGHVSLYWYRQALGQGPEFLTYFNYEAQQDKSGLPNDRFSAERPEGSISTLTIQRTEQRDSAMYRCASSPGTRGTYEQYFGPGTRLTVT.

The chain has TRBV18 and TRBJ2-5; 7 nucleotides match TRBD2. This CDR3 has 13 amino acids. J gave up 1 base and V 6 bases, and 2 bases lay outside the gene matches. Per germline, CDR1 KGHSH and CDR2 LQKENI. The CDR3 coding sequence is TGTGCCAGCTCGGCGGGGGTCCAAGAGACCCAGTACTTC. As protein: CASSAGVQETQYF.

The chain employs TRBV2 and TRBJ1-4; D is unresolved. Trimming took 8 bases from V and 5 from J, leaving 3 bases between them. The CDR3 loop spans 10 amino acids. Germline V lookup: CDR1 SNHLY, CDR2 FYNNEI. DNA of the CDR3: TGTGCCAGCCAGAATGAAAAACTGTTTTTT. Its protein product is CASQNEKLFF.